Below are 32 T cell receptor beta chains sequenced from a single sample in a study of cytomegalovirus exposure and HLA in healthy donors. Primers for the PCR totalled 60 Vbeta and 13 Jbeta. Clones were read by immunoSEQ multiplex PCR, and TCRdb kept only the in-frame ones, dropping some. The sample holds over 150,000 clones, 70% to 80% seen once. Sequenced input: PBMCs. All receptors come from a man aged 30 to 39 in good health and CMV-seropositive.

The CDR3 is CASRNRTSGVSYEQYF. The CDR3, as DNA: TGTGCCAGCCGAAATCGGACTAGCGGGGTATCCTACGAGCAGTACTTC. This sequence joins TRBV7-2 and TRBJ2-7; 12 nucleotides line up with TRBD2. The CDR3 consists of 16 residues. Germline assignment: CDR1 SGHTA and CDR2 FQGNSA. The junction had 9 bases not matched to a gene; V was cut back by 8 bases and J by 1 base.

J is TRBJ2-6 and V is TRBV19; possible D gene TRBD2, 5 bases. The germline V gene encodes CDR1 LNHDA and CDR2 SQIVND (reference sequence). Trimming stripped 0 bases from V and 4 bases from J, with 7 bases between. The CDR3 consists of 15 residues. CDR3 in amino acids: CASSIETGGANVLTF. The CDR3, as DNA: TGTGCCAGTAGTATAGAAACGGGAGGGGCCAACGTCCTGACTTTC.

The chain uses TRBV6-1 and TRBJ2-3; tentatively, D is TRBD2 (5 bases). Trimming left V 3 bases short and J 2 bases short, with 9 bases between. Germline V lookup: CDR1 MNHNS, CDR2 SASEGT. The CDR3 runs to 14 residues. The CDR3 protein is CASSDRRPTDTQYF. The CDR3 coding sequence is TGTGCCAGCAGTGACAGGAGGCCCACAGATACGCAGTATTTT.

Here the CDR3 DNA reads TGCGCCAGCAGCGGCAGGGGTTTGGCTGAAGCTTTCTTT. Its protein product is CASSGRGLAEAFF. This sequence joins TRBV5-1 and TRBJ1-1, with D perhaps TRBD1 (6 bases). Trimming removed 4 bases from V and 6 bases from J, with 13 bases in between. The CDR3 is 13 amino acids. Germline-derived CDR1 and CDR2 are SGHRS and YFSETQ.

J is TRBJ1-1 and V is TRBV7-6; D ambiguous. The CDR3 is made up of 12 amino acids. The V end lost 3 bases, the J end lost 6 bases, and 8 bases lay between the germline ends. Germline lookup yields CDR1 SGHVS and CDR2 FNYEAQ. The CDR3 region has the DNA TGTGCCAGCAGCTTTGAGAGTGCTGAAGCTTTCTTT. The encoded protein is CASSFESAEAFF.

This clone has ten or more counts. This chain connects TRBV9 to TRBJ1-4, with D perhaps TRBD1 (5 bases). The CDR3 sequence is 15 residues long. V was shortened by 4 bases and J by 7 bases, with 17 bases between the two germline ends. Germline-derived CDR1 and CDR2 are SGDLS and YYNGEE. The DNA of the CDR3 is TGTGCCAGCAGCCTTCTGGGGCAGGGCGGTGAAAAACTGTTTTTT. Encoded protein: CASSLLGQGGEKLFF.

The V and J genes are TRBV19 and TRBJ2-3; TRBD2 agrees at 9 bases. CDR1 LNHDA and CDR2 SQIVND come from the germline V gene (reference sequence). Trimming removed 3 bases from V and 2 bases from J; junction bases left unmatched: 6. The CDR3 has 16 residues. CDR3 protein: CASSIDSGGLTDTQYF. The DNA of the CDR3 is TGTGCCAGTAGTATTGATAGCGGGGGACTCACAGATACGCAGTATTTT.

V gene TRBV29-1 combines with J gene TRBJ2-3; TRBD2 aligns across 11 bases. J lost 11 bases, V lost 4 bases, and 14 bases had no gene match. Germline V gives CDR1 SQVTM, CDR2 ANQGSEA. The CDR3 runs to 15 residues. Here the CDR3 reads CSVGHRLAGGRGQYF. The CDR3, as DNA: TGCAGCGTTGGTCACCGCCTAGCGGGGGGTCGAGGGCAGTATTTT.

In DNA, the CDR3 is TGTGCCAGCAGCCCCGGGAGGCTAACCTCTGGGGCCAACGTCCTGACTTTC. Protein product: CASSPGRLTSGANVLTF. This chain uses TRBV5-4 with TRBJ2-6; TRBD2 matches at 7 bases. V dropped 4 bases and J dropped 0; count of bases not matched to a gene: 7. Per the germline V gene, CDR1 is SGHNT and CDR2 is YYREEE (reference sequence). The CDR3 sequence is 17 residues long.

The J gene is TRBJ2-7, the V gene TRBV13; no clear D. CDR1 and CDR2 from the germline V gene are PRHDT and FYEKMQ (reference sequence). Trimming took off 10 bases at V and 2 bases at J, with 24 bases between the two ends. There are 16 residues in the CDR3. The CDR3 DNA sequence: TGTGCCACCGGTCGCCAACTGTCGTCATCCGCCTACGAGCAGTACTTC. This encodes CATGRQLSSSAYEQYF.

V and J are TRBV18 and TRBJ1-2; tentative D call: TRBD1 (6 bases). The CDR3 contains 15 residues. The V gene lost 6 bases and the J gene lost 4 bases, with 18 bases spanning the gap. The V gene's germline CDR1 is KGHSH and CDR2 LQKENI. Written as DNA, the CDR3 is TGTGCCAGCTCCAGGGGCCAGGGACATTTCTATGGCTACACCTTC. It codes for CASSRGQGHFYGYTF.

The chain combines TRBV6-1 with TRBJ1-1; the match to TRBD1 covers 9 bases. V lost 2 bases to trimming and J lost 7 bases; unmatched junction nucleotides: 2. Germline V gives CDR1 MNHNS, CDR2 SASEGT. The CDR3 sequence is 13 residues long. CDR3 DNA: TGTGCCAGCAGTGAAACAGGGGGCCGTGAAGCTTTCTTT. Encoded protein: CASSETGGREAFF.

Only a few counts were recorded for this clone. This chain links TRBV28 with TRBJ2-2; 10 bases line up with TRBD2. There are 16 residues in the CDR3. Trimming removed 4 bases from V and 7 bases from J; junction bases left unmatched: 9. Germline CDR1 MDHEN, CDR2 SYDVKM. The CDR3 loop is CASSSSGRADVGELFF. Here the CDR3 DNA reads TGTGCCAGCAGTTCAAGCGGGAGGGCCGATGTCGGGGAGCTGTTTTTT.

This clone came up a few times. V and J are TRBV7-9 and TRBJ1-5; tentative D call: TRBD1 (5 bases). V was shortened by 8 bases and J by 5 bases, with 10 bases between the two germline ends. The CDR3 is made up of 12 amino acids. Germline assignment: CDR1 SEHNR and CDR2 FQNEAQ (reference sequence). CDR3 sequence (DNA): TGTGCCAGCGGTCAAGGGGATCAGCCCCAGCATTTT. This encodes CASGQGDQPQHF.

The rearrangement joins TRBV6-1 to TRBJ1-3; the D is unclear. V lost 3 bases to trimming and J lost 0 bases, with 12 bases between them. Germline CDR1 MNHNS, CDR2 SASEGT. CDR3 size: 16 residues. CDR3 nucleotide sequence: TGTGCCAGCAGTGATGTCAGGTATTACTCTGGAAACACCATATATTTT. This codes for CASSDVRYYSGNTIYF.

The chain carries TRBV7-9 and TRBJ1-2; 9 bases line up with TRBD1. The ends lost 4 bases at V and 8 bases at J; junction bases unmatched: 8. This CDR3 region has 14 residues. The germline CDR1 and CDR2 sequences are SEHNR and FQNEAQ (reference sequence). The CDR3 region is CASSSGQGRNGYTF. In DNA, the CDR3 is TGTGCCAGCAGCTCGGGACAGGGAAGGAACGGCTACACCTTC.

This clone appeared a few times. The chain carries TRBV2 and TRBJ1-1; D is uncertain. V dropped 8 bases and J dropped 1 base, with 11 bases sitting between them. Germline values: CDR1 SNHLY, CDR2 FYNNEI. The CDR3 covers 13 residues. CDR3 residues: CASVRRENTEAFF. Here the CDR3 DNA reads TGTGCCAGCGTTCGGAGGGAGAACACTGAAGCTTTCTTT.

The chain carries TRBV6-5 and TRBJ2-5; TRBD2 agrees at 13 bases. Germline-derived CDR1 and CDR2 are MNHEY and SVGAGI. CDR3 length equals 15 residues. Unmatched junction bases numbered 3, after V lost 4 bases and J lost 4 bases. This CDR3 reads CASSWGLAGRETQYF. DNA of the CDR3: TGTGCCAGCAGTTGGGGACTAGCGGGAAGAGAGACCCAGTACTTC.

The rearrangement links TRBV5-4 to TRBJ2-5; 7 nucleotides agree with TRBD1. Germline CDR1 is SGHNT and CDR2 is YYREEE (reference sequence). This CDR3 is 12 amino acids long. The V and J ends lost 4 bases and 3 bases, in that order; junction bases with no gene match: 0. Written as DNA, the CDR3 is TGTGCCAGCAGCGGGACAGAAGAGACCCAGTACTTC. It codes for CASSGTEETQYF.

The chain employs TRBV29-1 and TRBJ2-7; 7 bases are a match to TRBD1. The CDR3 totals 15 residues. The ends lost 0 bases at V and 1 base at J; junction bases unmatched: 6. The V gene's germline CDR1 is SQVTM and CDR2 ANQGSEA. This chain's CDR3 is CSVEDWDRNSYEQYF. The CDR3 DNA sequence: TGCAGCGTTGAAGACTGGGACAGAAATTCCTACGAGCAGTACTTC.

The rearrangement uses TRBV18 and TRBJ1-1, with 8 bases identical to TRBD1. Trimming took 2 bases from V and 11 from J; bases not matched to a gene: 10. CDR1 is KGHSH and CDR2 is LQKENI in the germline V gene. The CDR3 extends over 14 amino acids. CDR3 sequence: CASSPRTGSGSAFF. In DNA form, the CDR3 reads TGTGCCAGCTCACCAAGGACAGGGAGCGGTAGCGCTTTCTTT.

This chain connects TRBV19 to TRBJ1-2; D unresolved. The CDR3 length is 13 residues. Trimming cost V 2 bases and J 4 bases, with 8 bases left between them. The germline V gene has CDR1 LNHDA and CDR2 SQIVND (reference sequence). CDR3 coding DNA: TGTGCCAGTAGTATACACGGTTTCTATGGCTACACCTTC. It yields the protein CASSIHGFYGYTF.

The chain employs TRBV4-3 and TRBJ2-3; D is undetermined. The V end lost 0 bases, the J end lost 4 bases, and 5 bases lay between the germline ends. The CDR3 sequence is 13 residues long. Germline V gives CDR1 LGHNA, CDR2 YSLEER. The CDR3 DNA is TGCGCCAGCAGCCAAGACTTCCCAGATACGCAGTATTTT. As protein: CASSQDFPDTQYF.

This clone was seen more than once but under ten times. The chain carries TRBV7-8 and TRBJ1-1; D uncertain. The CDR3 contains 16 residues. Per the germline V gene, CDR1 is SGHVS and CDR2 is FQNEAQ. With 3 bases removed from V and 1 base from J, the gap between germline ends came to 15 bases. CDR3 DNA: TGTGCCAGCAGCTTTAGCCGAAAAGCACCGAACACTGAAGCTTTCTTT. Translated: CASSFSRKAPNTEAFF.

The sample holds a few counts of this clone. This chain uses TRBV29-1 with TRBJ2-3; D uncertain. V was pared by 0 bases and J by 3 bases, with 7 bases between. CDR1 and CDR2 from the germline V gene are SQVTM and ANQGSEA. The CDR3 spans 13 residues. The CDR3 loop reads CSVEEAHTDTQYF. In DNA, the CDR3 is TGCAGCGTTGAAGAAGCTCATACAGATACGCAGTATTTT.

The rearrangement uses TRBV18 and TRBJ2-1; no firm D call. The CDR3 runs to 14 residues. Germline assignment: CDR1 KGHSH and CDR2 LQKENI. V was shortened by 3 bases and J by 2 bases, with 8 bases between the two germline ends. CDR3 coding DNA: TGTGCCAGCTCACCCGACACAACCTACAATGAGCAGTTCTTC. This codes for CASSPDTTYNEQFF.

On this clone itself: The same CDR3 can be traced to other DNA sequences in this sample. The chain recombines TRBV5-1 with TRBJ1-6; TRBD1 agrees at 8 bases. Germline-derived CDR1 and CDR2 are SGHRS and YFSETQ. The V gene end was trimmed by 8 bases and the J gene end by 7 bases; junction bases not matched to a gene: 14. The length of the CDR3 is 16 residues. The CDR3, as DNA: TGCGCCAGTAGCCCCTGGGGGAGACAGGGGAATTCACCCCTCCACTTT. It yields the protein CASSPWGRQGNSPLHF.

This clone was counted a few times. This rearrangement joins TRBV7-6 to TRBJ2-1, with 10 nucleotides matching TRBD1. CDR1 is SGHVS, CDR2 FNYEAQ, per germline. The CDR3 consists of 15 residues. The J segment lost 3 bases and the V segment lost 6 bases, leaving 5 bases of the junction unmatched. The DNA of the CDR3 is TGTGCCAGCAGTTTCGACAGGGGGCTCTACAATGAGCAGTTCTTC. Translation: CASSFDRGLYNEQFF. Using reference TRBV7-6 and TRBJ2-1 for the parts outside the CDR3, the full variable domain is GAGVSQSPRYKVTKRGQDVALRCDPISGHVSLYWYRQALGQGPEFLTYFNYEAQQDKSGLPNDRFSAERPEGSISTLTIQRTEQRDSAMYRCASSFDRGLYNEQFFGPGTRLTVL.

The chain carries TRBV19 and TRBJ2-5; TRBD1 is a possible D gene (6 bases). The CDR3 runs 14 residues. The V end lost 3 bases, the J end lost 5 bases, and 13 bases lay between the germline ends. Germline CDR1 and CDR2: LNHDA and SQIVND (reference sequence). The CDR3 sequence: CASSINTGSETQYF. The CDR3 bases are TGTGCCAGTAGTATCAACACAGGGTCTGAGACCCAGTACTTC.

The chain joins TRBV4-3 to TRBJ2-7; D might be TRBD2 (5 bases). This CDR3 is built from 14 residues. Trimming took 0 bases from V and 2 from J, leaving 8 bases between them. In germline, CDR1 is LGHNA, CDR2 YSLEER. This chain's CDR3 is CASSQDRGTYEQYF. The DNA for the CDR3 is TGCGCCAGCAGCCAAGATCGGGGTACCTACGAGCAGTACTTC.

The chain links TRBV5-4 to TRBJ2-1; D perhaps matches TRBD1 (6 bases). In germline, CDR1 is SGHNT, CDR2 YYREEE (reference sequence). Trimming cost V 4 bases and J 7 bases, with 9 bases left between them. The CDR3 spans 12 residues. CDR3 in amino acids: CASSPGVNEQFF. The CDR3 nucleotides are TGTGCCAGCAGCCCAGGGGTAAATGAGCAGTTCTTC.

V usage is TRBV7-9 and J usage is TRBJ2-2; TRBD1 agrees at 9 bases. The CDR3 contains 16 residues. V shed 5 bases, J shed 4 bases, and the junction held 8 bases outside the gene matches. CDR1 and CDR2 (germline): SEHNR, FQNEAQ (reference sequence). The CDR3 DNA reads TGTGCCAGCAGCACGGGACAGGGTAGGGTCACCGGGGAGCTGTTTTTT. As protein: CASSTGQGRVTGELFF. Filled out from reference TRBV7-9 and TRBJ2-2, the complete variable domain reads DTGVSQNPRHKITKRGQNVTFRCDPISEHNRLYWYRQTLGQGPEFLTYFQNEAQLEKSRLLSDRFSAERPKGSFSTLEIQRTEQGDSAMYLCASSTGQGRVTGELFFGEGSRLTVL.